The present entry profiles one TCR beta chain with its context. Its specificity is unknown. The data were produced by immunoSEQ multiplex PCR, yet TCRdb's version contains in-frame clones alone and is incomplete. The sample includes roughly 53,000 clones, over 80% of them seen just once. This record belongs to a study of T cells in localized non-small cell lung cancer. Study-wide findings and caveats: Sequencing, confined to only one tumor region, leaves heterogeneity possible. Median around 62 top-100 tumor clones were shared with paired adjacent lung. Prolonged overall survival went with higher T cell density in the blood.

Specimen: peripheral blood mononuclear cells, collected before any cancer treatment. The sequence was collected from a man aged 40-75 years with stage III lung adenocarcinoma.

In DNA form, the CDR3 reads TGTGCCAGCAGTGCGGACATAGCGGCAGATACGCAGTATTTT. Translating gives CASSADIAADTQYF. The chain uses TRBV25-1 and TRBJ2-3; D possibly corresponds to TRBD2 (6 bases). This CDR3 contains 14 residues. V was clipped by 4 bases and J by 4 bases, with 12 bases between them. Germline V CDR1 and CDR2: MGHDK, SYGVNS. The whole variable domain, filled in from reference TRBV25-1 and TRBJ2-3, reads EADIYQTPRYLVIGTGKKITLECSQTMGHDKMYWYQQDPGMELHLIHYSYGVNSTEKGDLSSESTVSRIRTEHFPLTLESARPSHTSQYLCASSADIAADTQYFGPGTRLTVL.